This T cell receptor (beta chain) was recovered during a study of shared T cell receptors in the human thymus. Clones were sequenced by immunoSEQ multiplex PCR, and TCRdb holds only the in-frame ones, with some missing. The repertoire has approximately 580,000 clones, approximately 80% of them found once; the top ten carry roughly 0.013%. J gave up 3 bases and V 8 bases, and 11 bases lay outside the gene matches. This CDR3 spans 15 amino acids. Looked up from germline, CDR1 is WNHNN and CDR2 is SYGVQD (reference sequence). These data were also filed under a second study, of human thymus T cells. That study reports: Donors were healthy Finnish babies undergoing corrective operations for congenital heart defects. During corrective heart surgery, resections were taken, and the thymus tissue came from them. Among thymic and blood repertoires, usage of V and J genes appeared biased. Related studies noted strongly shared thymic repertoires across unrelated people.

The sequenced sample was thymocytes. The chain links TRBV10-1 to TRBJ2-7, with TRBD2 matching 9 bases. The source is a boy in the first two years of life with a congenital heart defect. CDR3 bases: TGCGCCAGCGAACTAAGCGGGAGGTCGTTCTACGAGCAGTACTTC. Translation: CASELSGRSFYEQYF.